This TCR beta chain was profiled in a study of siplizumab effects on memory and regulatory T cells. Generated by immunoSEQ multiplex PCR, the TCRdb table keeps only in-frame clones and is missing some. The data show just under 85,000 clones, roughly 87% seen once. Germline assignment: CDR1 MNHEY and CDR2 SMNVEV (reference sequence). The CDR3 covers 18 residues. The V segment lost 3 bases and the J segment 5 bases; nucleotides outside the gene matches: 13. Material for sequencing was Tregs sorted from blood. This chain connects TRBV27 to TRBJ2-1; 10 bases line up with TRBD2. The sequence came from a human donor in good health. The DNA of the CDR3 is TGTGCCAGCAGTTTCTCCGCCACGATAGCGGGGGGCAACAATGAGCAGTTCTTC. This gives the protein CASSFSATIAGGNNEQFF.